This T cell receptor beta chain is from a study of shared clonotypes between healthy human individuals. Produced via immunoSEQ multiplex PCR; TCRdb's table is partial and in-frame only. The data show around 620,000 clones, 85% to 95% seen once. Naive CD8 cells comprised CD45RO-negative, CCR7-positively selected cells, excluding terminally differentiated effector memory CD45RA+ cells. Input material: naive CD8+ T cells sorted from blood. This TCR was sampled from a woman aged 25 to 39 in good health.

CDR3 in amino acids: CASSLCKAVGQPQHF. In DNA, the CDR3 is TGCGCCAGCAGTCTCTGCAAGGCGGTGGGTCAGCCCCAGCATTTT. V is TRBV10-1 and J is TRBJ1-5; D uncertain. CDR3 size: 15 residues. Germline V gene lookup returns CDR1 WNHNN and CDR2 SYGVQD (reference sequence). Deletions cut 5 bases from V and 6 bases from J, with 17 bases between.